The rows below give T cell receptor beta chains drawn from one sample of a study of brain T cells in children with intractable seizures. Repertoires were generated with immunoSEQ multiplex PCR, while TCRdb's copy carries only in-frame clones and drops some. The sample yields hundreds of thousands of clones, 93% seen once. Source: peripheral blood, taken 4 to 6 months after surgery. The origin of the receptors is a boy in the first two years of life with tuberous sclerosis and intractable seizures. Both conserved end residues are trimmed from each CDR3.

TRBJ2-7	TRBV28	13	ASTPPQRPSYEQY
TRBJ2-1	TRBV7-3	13	ASSRSGSFSNEQF
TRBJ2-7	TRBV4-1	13	ASSQLAGVSYEQY
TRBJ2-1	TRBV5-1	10	ASRGGYNEQF
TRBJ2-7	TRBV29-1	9	SGGSSYEQY
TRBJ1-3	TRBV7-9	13	ASSPDGFSGNTIY
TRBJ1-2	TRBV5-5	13	ASSPTGTEYYGYT
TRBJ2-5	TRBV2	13	ASSSDKGFFETQY
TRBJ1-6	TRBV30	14	AWSVPPGTSNSPLH
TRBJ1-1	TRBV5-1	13	ASSLPGQGNTEAF
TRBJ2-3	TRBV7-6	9	ASSRPDTQY
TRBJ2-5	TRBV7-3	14	ASSLPTGRRKETQY
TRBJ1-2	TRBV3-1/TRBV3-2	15	ASSQDDLTGVAYGYT
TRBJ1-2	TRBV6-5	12	ASSYLGGQDGYT
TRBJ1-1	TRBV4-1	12	ASSQVYINTEAF
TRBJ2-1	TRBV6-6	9	ALRAYNEQF
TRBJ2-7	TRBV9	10	ASSPYGGEQY
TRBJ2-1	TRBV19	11	ASSIRQGYEQF
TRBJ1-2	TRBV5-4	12	ASRPLYSRDGYT
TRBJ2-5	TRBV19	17	ASSRGLAGVDEVGETQY
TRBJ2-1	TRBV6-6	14	ASSYSSAQGANEQF
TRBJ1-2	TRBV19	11	ASRNEGLYGYT
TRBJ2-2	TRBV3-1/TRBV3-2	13	ASSQDGGVAGELF
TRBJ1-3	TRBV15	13	ATSRSRYSGNTIY
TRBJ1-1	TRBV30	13	AWSGDGTPNTEAF
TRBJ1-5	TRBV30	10	AWESGAQPQH
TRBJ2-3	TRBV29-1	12	SVWTGYSTDTQY
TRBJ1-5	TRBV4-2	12	ASSQELRLEPQH
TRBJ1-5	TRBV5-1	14	ASSPGGESINQPQH
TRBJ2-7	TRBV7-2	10	ASSSLGYEQY
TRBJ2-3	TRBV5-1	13	ASSLWTSGTDTQY
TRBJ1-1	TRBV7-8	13	ASSPSRFRATSAF
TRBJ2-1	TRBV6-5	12	ASSYFFTSNEQF
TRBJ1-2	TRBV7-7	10	ASSLDEVGYT
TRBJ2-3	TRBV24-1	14	ATSDSRRGVTDTQY
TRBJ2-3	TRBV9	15	ASSARQRGASTDTQY
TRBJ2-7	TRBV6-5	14	ASSYVTSGATYEQY
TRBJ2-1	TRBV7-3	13	ASSTTGLAGDEQF
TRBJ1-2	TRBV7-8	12	ASSLEGREYGYT
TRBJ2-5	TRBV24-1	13	ATVKDRDFRETQY
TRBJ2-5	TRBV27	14	ASSPRTGYGQETQY
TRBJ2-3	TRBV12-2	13	ASRSRVCDTDTQY
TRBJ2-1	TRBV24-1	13	ATSDFRLSYNEQF
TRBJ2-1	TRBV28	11	ASSTGTGNTQF
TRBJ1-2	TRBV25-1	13	ASSKGTDDNYGYT
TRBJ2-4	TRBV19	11	ASSIADKNIQY
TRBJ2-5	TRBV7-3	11	ASSREWQETQY
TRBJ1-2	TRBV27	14	ASSFEQGGSIYGYT
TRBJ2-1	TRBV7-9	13	ASSHGAGGPDEQF
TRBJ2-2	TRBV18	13	ASTRSRANTGELF
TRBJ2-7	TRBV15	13	ATSRDTGSSYEQY
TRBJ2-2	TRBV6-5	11	ASRTGDTGELF
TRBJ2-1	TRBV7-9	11	ASSVTGGAEQF
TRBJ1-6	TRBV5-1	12	ASSLEGGNSPLH
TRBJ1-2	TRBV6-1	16	ASSEALLGDTASYGYT
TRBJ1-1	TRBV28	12	ASSLFAGGTEAF
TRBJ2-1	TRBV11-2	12	ASSRLARNNEQF